The 22 T cell receptor beta chains reported below all come from one sample, sequenced in a study of radiotherapy plus CTLA-4 blockade in lung cancer. TCRdb keeps only in-frame clones here, not all; method: immunoSEQ multiplex PCR. The table includes roughly 30,000 clones, over 70% detected once. Sequenced here: peripheral blood, sampled from a patient treated with radiotherapy plus ipilimumab. These receptors were collected from a human donor with non-small cell lung cancer that progressed on radiotherapy plus ipilimumab.

This clone is labeled as medium-sized. The chain has TRBV6-1 and TRBJ1-4, with 7 positions matching TRBD1. Germline trimming cut 10 bases from V and 12 bases from J; bases unmatched to any gene: 11. The CDR3 extends over 12 amino acids. The germline V gene has CDR1 MNHNS and CDR2 SASEGT. The DNA for the CDR3 is TGTGCCACAACAGGGGTCCTCGCCGAACTGTTTTTT. Residues: CATTGVLAELFF.

The chain has TRBV7-9 and TRBJ2-5; tentative D call: TRBD2 (6 bases). The J call may be in error: the DNA end matches TRBJ2-7 better. From germline, CDR1 is SEHNR and CDR2 FQNEAQ (reference sequence). The CDR3 has 15 amino acids. Here the CDR3 reads CASSFLSSEPYEQYF. DNA of the CDR3: TGTGCCAGCAGCTTTTTATCTAGCGAACCTTACGAGCAGTACTTC.

V usage is TRBV28 and J usage is TRBJ1-4; D is uncertain. V was cut by 3 bases and J by 4 bases, with 15 bases left in between. The CDR3 runs 16 residues. CDR1 MDHEN and CDR2 SYDVKM come from the germline V gene. CDR3 in DNA: TGTGCCAGCAGTTTTATATGGGAGGCGGGTAATGAAAAACTGTTTTTT. It specifies CASSFIWEAGNEKLFF.

The V gene is TRBV7-2, the J gene TRBJ2-7; 9 bases fit TRBD2. The CDR3 loop spans 18 amino acids. Germline CDR1 and CDR2: SGHTA and FQGNSA. The trim removed 1 base at V and 3 bases at J, leaving 13 bases unmatched. The CDR3 sequence is CASSLVASGNHGRYEQYF. The CDR3 coding sequence is TGTGCCAGCAGCTTAGTGGCTAGCGGGAACCACGGCCGCTACGAGCAGTACTTC.

This clone was recorded only once. The chain couples TRBV7-9 to TRBJ2-1, with TRBD2 matching over 10 bases. Germline values: CDR1 SEHNR, CDR2 FQNEAQ (reference sequence). V shed 7 bases and J 6 bases; nucleotides not matched to a gene: 9. The CDR3 is 15 residues long. CDR3 in amino acids: CASTGLAEYLNEQFF. CDR3 DNA: TGTGCCAGCACCGGACTAGCGGAGTACCTCAATGAGCAGTTCTTC.

This clone was seen a few times. The gene calls are TRBV18 and TRBJ2-7; no definite D call. Trimming removed 2 bases at V and 1 base at J, with 12 bases between. The CDR3 is 15 amino acids. Germline CDR1 is KGHSH and CDR2 is LQKENI. The CDR3: CASSPGGDKSYEQYF. In nucleotides, the CDR3 is TGTGCCAGCTCACCAGGCGGTGACAAATCCTACGAGCAGTACTTC.

This clone was observed a few times. The rearrangement uses TRBV11-1 and TRBJ2-2; D unresolved. The CDR3 totals 13 residues. V dropped 3 bases and J dropped 9 bases, with 11 bases sitting between them. The germline CDR1 and CDR2 sequences are SGHAT and FQDESV (reference sequence). The CDR3 bases are TGTGCCAGCAGCTTTGGTCCGGTCCGGGAGCTGTTTTTT. This gives the protein CASSFGPVRELFF.

The rearrangement joins TRBV6-5 to TRBJ1-5; 7 bases are a match to TRBD1. After removal of 4 bases from V and 6 bases from J, the junction contained 6 bases not matched to a gene. The CDR3 sequence is 14 residues long. The germline V gene has CDR1 MNHEY and CDR2 SVGAGI. Written as DNA, the CDR3 is TGTGCCAGCAGTTTTCAGGGGGGGGGTCAGCCCCAGCATTTT. It is translated as CASSFQGGGQPQHF.

This clone has a handful of counts. The chain is built from TRBV27 and TRBJ2-5; TRBD1 matches at 8 bases. V gave up 4 bases and J gave up 5 bases; unmatched junction bases: 9. The CDR3 covers 15 residues. CDR1 MNHEY and CDR2 SMNVEV come from the germline V gene (reference sequence). This CDR3 reads CASSSLGRGRETQYF. Written as DNA, the CDR3 is TGTGCCAGCAGTTCCCTGGGCAGGGGGCGGGAGACCCAGTACTTC.

This clone was seen once. The chain employs TRBV19 and TRBJ2-5, with D tentatively TRBD1 or TRBD2 (6 bases each). CDR3 length: 17 residues. The germline gives CDR1 LNHDA, CDR2 SQIVND (reference sequence). Trimming stripped 5 bases from V and 6 bases from J, with 25 bases between. CDR3 region: CASSLRGTPTRPQTQYF. Written as DNA, the CDR3 is TGTGCCAGTAGTCTACGCGGGACACCTACTCGCCCGCAGACCCAGTACTTC. Drawing the rest from reference TRBV19 and TRBJ2-5, the complete variable domain is DGGITQSPKYLFRKEGQNVTLSCEQNLNHDAMYWYRQDPGQGLRLIYYSQIVNDFQKGDIAEGYSVSREKKESFPLTVTSAQKNPTAFYLCASSLRGTPTRPQTQYFGPGTRLLVL.

This chain uses TRBV6-6 with TRBJ1-6; the match to TRBD1 covers 7 bases. Germline CDR1 and CDR2: MNHNY and SVGAGI (reference sequence). Trimming took 6 bases from V and 7 from J; bases not matched to a gene: 6. This CDR3 is built from 14 residues. DNA of the CDR3: TGTGCCAGCAGCCGACAGGGAGGAAATTCACCCCTCCACTTT. It encodes CASSRQGGNSPLHF.

V usage is TRBV2 and J usage is TRBJ2-7; D gene ambiguous. Trimming pared 3 bases from V and 0 bases from J, leaving 3 bases between. Germline V gives CDR1 SNHLY, CDR2 FYNNEI. The CDR3 is 12 amino acids. This CDR3 is CASSESSYEQYF. In DNA, the CDR3 is TGTGCCAGCAGTGAGAGCTCCTACGAGCAGTACTTC. Using reference TRBV2 and TRBJ2-7 for the parts outside the CDR3, the full variable domain is EPEVTQTPSHQVTQMGQEVILRCVPISNHLYFYWYRQILGQKVEFLVSFYNNEISEKSEIFDDQFSVERPDGSNFTLKIRSTKLEDSAMYFCASSESSYEQYFGPGTRLTVT.

This sequence joins TRBV4-1 and TRBJ2-6; D is perhaps TRBD2 (6 bases). Germline loops: CDR1 MGHRA, CDR2 YSYEKL. V shed 4 bases and J shed 0 bases, with 7 bases lying between them. CDR3 size: 15 residues. The CDR3 DNA sequence: TGCGCCAGCAGCCCGGAGGGCTCTGGGGCCAACGTCCTGACTTTC. It codes for CASSPEGSGANVLTF.

J is TRBJ2-5 and V is TRBV7-9; a weak D match, TRBD1 (5 bases). The V gene's germline CDR1 is SEHNR and CDR2 FQNEAQ (reference sequence). This CDR3 is built from 16 residues. V was pared by 1 base and J by 4 bases, with 16 bases between. Here the CDR3 reads CASSLVGDRVRETQYF. CDR3 sequence (DNA): TGTGCCAGCAGCTTAGTTGGAGACAGAGTCCGAGAGACCCAGTACTTC.

This clone was seen a few times. The chain recombines TRBV7-2 with TRBJ1-2; maybe TRBD1 (5 bases). Germline assignment: CDR1 SGHTA and CDR2 FQGNSA. V shed 1 base and J shed 4 bases, with 16 bases lying between them. This CDR3 is 16 amino acids long. The CDR3 region has the DNA TGTGCCAGCAGCTTAGATGGTTGGACAACGATCTATGGCTACACCTTC. As protein: CASSLDGWTTIYGYTF.

The J gene is TRBJ1-4, the V gene TRBV7-8; D might be TRBD1 (5 bases). Trimming took 0 bases from V and 2 from J, leaving 10 bases between them. CDR3 length equals 16 residues. Germline V gene data show CDR1 as SGHVS and CDR2 as FQNEAQ. The CDR3 DNA reads TGTGCCAGCAGCTTAGCGGACACGGGGACTAATGAAAAACTGTTTTTT. Translation: CASSLADTGTNEKLFF.

The rearrangement joins TRBV7-2 to TRBJ2-2; D is unresolved. V shed 6 bases and J shed 10 bases, with 12 bases lying between them. Germline V gives CDR1 SGHTA, CDR2 FQGNSA. The CDR3 runs 12 residues. The CDR3 spells CASSWWPKELFF. In DNA form, the CDR3 reads TGTGCCAGCAGTTGGTGGCCGAAGGAGCTGTTTTTT. Drawing the rest from reference TRBV7-2 and TRBJ2-2, the complete variable domain is GAGVSQSPSNKVTEKGKDVELRCDPISGHTALYWYRQSLGQGLEFLIYFQGNSAPDKSGLPSDRFSAERTGGSVSTLTIQRTQQEDSAVYLCASSWWPKELFFGEGSRLTVL.

The chain links TRBV29-1 to TRBJ1-1; D is unclear. Looked up from germline, CDR1 is SQVTM and CDR2 is ANQGSEA. This CDR3 is 12 amino acids long. V shed 7 bases and J shed 5 bases, with 14 bases lying between them. The CDR3 region is CSGNHPGTEAFF. The CDR3 region has the DNA TGCAGCGGTAACCATCCGGGGACTGAAGCTTTCTTT.

CDR3: CASSYSADYYEQYF. In DNA form, the CDR3 reads TGTGCCAGCAGTTACTCGGCGGACTACTACGAGCAGTACTTC. This chain connects TRBV6-6 to TRBJ2-7; TRBD2 is a possible D gene (6 bases). V was trimmed by 0 bases and J by 3 bases, leaving 9 bases between them. Germline assignment: CDR1 MNHNY and CDR2 SVGAGI (reference sequence). The CDR3 has 14 residues.

This clone was counted a few times. The chain joins TRBV7-9 to TRBJ2-7; D not certain. There are 12 residues in the CDR3. CDR1 and CDR2 from the germline V gene are SEHNR and FQNEAQ (reference sequence). The V and J ends lost 4 bases and 5 bases respectively, with 9 bases between them. The CDR3 DNA is TGTGCCAGCAGCTACCGGTCTGACGAGCAGTACTTC. It codes for CASSYRSDEQYF.

CDR3 in DNA: TGTGCCAGCAGTACCTCAGCCTACAATGAGCAGTTCTTC. Protein product: CASSTSAYNEQFF. This rearrangement joins TRBV6-6 to TRBJ2-1; D uncertain. CDR3 size: 13 residues. V lost 5 bases and J lost 2, with 7 bases in between. CDR1 MNHNY and CDR2 SVGAGI come from the germline V gene (reference sequence).

The chain carries TRBV14 and TRBJ1-5, with unresolved D. The CDR3 runs to 12 residues. The germline V and J ends were trimmed by 1 base and 13 bases, with 11 bases remaining between them. Germline CDR1 is SGHDN and CDR2 is FVKESK. The CDR3 region has the DNA TGTGCCAGCAGCCAAGGGTACGGGCAACAGCATTTT. This codes for CASSQGYGQQHF.